This TCR beta chain emerged from a study of patients and donors after allogeneic stem cell transplantation (dated by TCRdb to the early 2020s). The CDR3 has 13 amino acids, counting the end cysteine and phenylalanine. Only the CDR3 portion is preserved as DNA: 39 bases, with reading frame beginning at the first base. The junction shows trimming of 3 bases on V and 4 bases on J, plus 9 bases between the germline ends. Regarding this clonotype: Its recognized antigen is unknown. Per-base qualities were not stored, and no clone one base away is much larger.

Library creation used RT-PCR. These reads were obtained on a NextSeq 550. TCRdb ran its own pipeline on the public reads, namely fastp trimming at Q25 and MiXCR clone calling, and kept in-frame beta chains. Duplicate CDR3 protein sequences are folded into a single record with the most common DNA and genes. Within this sample are about 160,000 distinct CDR3 sequences, with 24% of them counted one time only. Clones ranked in the top ten supply roughly 26% of the sample. The rearranged chain carries TRBV12-3 or TRBV12-4 and TRBJ2-5; no D segment can be confidently identified. The sequenced sample consisted of blood, either unsorted or a sorted T cell fraction (not recorded which). The TCR comes from a human donor who was either an allogeneic HSCT recipient or a stem cell or donor lymphocyte infusion donor (not recorded which). It is not recorded whose cells these are; they may come from a transplant donor. The bases read TGTGCCAGCAGTTTCGGAGCGCGAGAGACCCAGTACTTC. Its protein is CASSFGARETQYF.